This T cell receptor (beta chain) was recovered during a study of blood T cell repertoires in COVID-19. As for the study in general: PBMCs, B-cell-depleted T cells, or T cells provided the cDNA or gDNA that made up the material.

As handled by the study authors: Using reference gene primer amplification, nucleated cell counts were estimated. The method was immunoSEQ multiplex PCR; TCRdb's version includes in-frame clones alone and lacks a portion of them. Clone size and the V and J calls come from that table; the DNA yielded D and trimming. Among 65,000 to 70,000 clones listed, over 75% were seen once. The germline CDR1 and CDR2 sequences are MNHEY and SMNVEV (reference sequence). This CDR3 contains 15 residues. Trimming cost V 3 bases and J 4 bases; bases outside gene matches: 6. Material: peripheral blood. V and J are TRBV27 and TRBJ2-1; 7 positions match TRBD1. This TCR was sampled from a man of 80 years or more with acute or convalescent COVID-19. This CDR3 reads CASSFIRDRYNEQFF. DNA for the CDR3: TGTGCCAGCAGTTTTATCCGGGACAGATACAATGAGCAGTTCTTC.